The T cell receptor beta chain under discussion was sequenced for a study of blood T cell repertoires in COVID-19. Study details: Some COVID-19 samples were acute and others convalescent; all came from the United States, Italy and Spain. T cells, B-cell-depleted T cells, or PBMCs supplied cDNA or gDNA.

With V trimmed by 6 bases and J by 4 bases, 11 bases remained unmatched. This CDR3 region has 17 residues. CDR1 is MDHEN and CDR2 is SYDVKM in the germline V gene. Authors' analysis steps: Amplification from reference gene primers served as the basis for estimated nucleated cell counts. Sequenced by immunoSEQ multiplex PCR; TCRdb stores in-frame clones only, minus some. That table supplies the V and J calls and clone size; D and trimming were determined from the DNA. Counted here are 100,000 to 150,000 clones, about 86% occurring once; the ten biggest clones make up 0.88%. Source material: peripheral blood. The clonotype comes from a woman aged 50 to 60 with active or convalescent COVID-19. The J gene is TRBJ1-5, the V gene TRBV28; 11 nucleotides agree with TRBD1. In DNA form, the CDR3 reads TGTGCCAGCAGCGCTTACGGGACAGGGGGTTTTAATCAGCCCCAGCATTTT. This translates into CASSAYGTGGFNQPQHF.